The 8 T cell receptor beta chains below were found in one sample sequenced in a study of T cell repertoires in cytomegalovirus infection. Antigens of these TCRs are unknown. TCRdb re-called the reads with MiXCR, one entry per CDR3 protein. The table includes approximately 990,000 distinct CDR3 sequences, around 29% detected once. This material consisted of cultured CD8+ T cells from PBMCs, taken from culture after CMV antigen stimulation. These receptors all stem from a human donor in good health (CMV status not recorded). Some clones in this sample may be carry-over from other donors' samples.

The V gene is TRBV23-1, the J gene TRBJ2-7; the D gene could be TRBD1 or TRBD2 (6 bases each). TRBV23-1 carries the ORF label, with uncertain function. This CDR3 region has 17 residues. The chain's CDR3 is CASTQLMWGALLYEQYV. In nucleotides, the CDR3 is TGCGCCAGCACTCAACTGATGTGGGGGGCTCTCCTTTACGAGCAGTACGTC.

This clonotype was counted ten times or more. This chain joins TRBV3-1 and TRBJ1-1; D call uncertain. Trimming cost V 0 bases and J 1 base, with 6 bases left between them. Germline CDR1 and CDR2: LGHDT and YNNKEL (reference sequence). CDR3 size: 14 residues. CDR3 nucleotides: TGTGCCAGCAGCCAAGAATGGTCGAACACTGAAGCTTTCTTT. It translates to CASSQEWSNTEAFF.

In this sample, this clonotype turned up a few times. The rearrangement joins TRBV20-1 to TRBJ2-5; D may be TRBD2 (6 bases). The CDR3 contains 13 residues. The V gene's germline CDR1 is DFQATT and CDR2 SNEGSKA (reference sequence). With 3 bases removed from V and 5 bases from J, the gap between germline ends came to 13 bases. CDR3 loop: CSASVGLIETQYF. The DNA of the CDR3 is TGCAGTGCTAGCGTCGGACTAATCGAGACCCAGTACTTC.

The sample holds a few counts of this clonotype. V usage is TRBV4-1 and J usage is TRBJ2-3; D ambiguous. CDR3 size: 16 residues. Germline values: CDR1 MGHRA, CDR2 YSYEKL. V lost 2 bases to trimming and J lost 0 bases, with 12 bases between them. CDR3 nucleotides: TGCGCCAGCAGCCAACCTAGGTCCAGTAGCACAGATACGCAGTATTTT. Translating gives CASSQPRSSSTDTQYF.

In its sample, this clonotype was seen many times. The rearrangement joins TRBV7-8 to TRBJ2-2; D tentatively fits TRBD1 or TRBD2 (5 bases each). The CDR3 totals 15 residues. V dropped 4 bases and J dropped 1 base, with 10 bases sitting between them. Germline V gives CDR1 SGHVS, CDR2 FQNEAQ. For the CDR3, the DNA is TGTGCCAGCAGCTCCCGTGGGGGGAACACCGGGGAGCTGTTTTTT. This sequence encodes CASSSRGGNTGELFF.

J is TRBJ2-3 and V is TRBV9, with 8 positions matching TRBD2. CDR1 is SGDLS and CDR2 is YYNGEE in the germline V gene. This CDR3 is 16 amino acids long. With 7 bases clipped from V and 2 bases from J, the junction kept 12 bases outside the gene matches. The CDR3 region is CASSHSLAGVTDTQYF. Here the CDR3 DNA reads TGTGCCAGCTCCCATAGCCTAGCGGGTGTCACAGATACGCAGTATTTT.

This clonotype was observed at least ten times. This chain uses TRBV7-8 with TRBJ1-5, with D tentatively TRBD1 (5 bases). V was pared by 1 base and J by 6 bases, with 16 bases between. CDR1 is SGHVS and CDR2 is FQNEAQ in the germline V gene. The CDR3 runs to 16 residues. CDR3 sequence: CASSLEGQGGFQPQHF. The CDR3 DNA reads as TGTGCCAGCAGCTTAGAGGGGCAGGGAGGTTTTCAGCCCCAGCATTTT.

V gene TRBV12-3 or TRBV12-4 combines with J gene TRBJ1-3, with a weak D call TRBD1 (6 bases). V was cut by 4 bases and J by 4 bases, with 11 bases left in between. This CDR3 has 14 residues. CDR3 sequence reads: CASSSGGQGNTIYF. CDR3 nucleotides: TGTGCCAGCAGTTCCGGGGGCCAGGGAAACACCATATATTTT.